The 13 T cell receptor beta chains reported below all come from one sample, sequenced in a study of naive and memory T cell subsets. Two oligonucleotides, mixed equimolar, formed the beta constant-region primer covering TRBC1 and TRBC2. Four rounds of PCR amplified the ligated cDNA using nested alpha and beta constant-region primers plus SP2. TCRdb processed the UMI-ligation and nested PCR reads anew with MiXCR; each CDR3 protein has one entry. There are 130,000 or so distinct CDR3 sequences in the sample; 36% occur only once, and roughly 0.86% lies in the top ten. Material: central memory CD4+ T cells from blood. Receptor source: a human donor in good health.

This clonotype was seen a few times. The chain has TRBV6-5 and TRBJ2-3, with no clear D. The germline CDR1 and CDR2 sequences are MNHEY and SVGAGI. V was trimmed by 5 bases and J by 6 bases, leaving 12 bases between them. This CDR3 spans 13 amino acids. CDR3 sequence reads: CASSRGPSDTQYF. DNA for the CDR3: TGTGCCAGCAGTAGAGGTCCATCGGATACGCAGTATTTT.

This clonotype was seen repeatedly, ten times or more. The chain recombines TRBV3-1 with TRBJ1-1; D is perhaps TRBD1 (6 bases). CDR1 is LGHDT and CDR2 is YNNKEL in the germline V gene (reference sequence). Between the trimmed V and J ends, which lost 4 bases and 1 base, there was a span of 10 bases. The CDR3 has 14 amino acids. The CDR3 DNA is TGTGCCAGCAGCCCGGGACACTGGAACACTGAAGCTTTCTTT. This sequence encodes CASSPGHWNTEAFF.

The chain recombines TRBV6-6 with TRBJ1-1; possibly TRBD1 for D (6 bases). V lost 6 bases, J lost 4 bases, and 18 bases lay in between. CDR3 size: 15 residues. CDR1 is MNHNY and CDR2 is SVGAGI in the germline V gene (reference sequence). The CDR3 DNA follows: TGTGCCAGCAGCCCACAGGGTCGGGGTGGCACTGAAGCTTTCTTT. Encoded protein: CASSPQGRGGTEAFF.

This chain joins TRBV6-2 or TRBV6-3 and TRBJ1-1; 8 bases align to TRBD1. Germline CDR1 reads MNHEY; CDR2 reads SVGEGT. The CDR3 runs 14 residues. Losses at the gene ends were 6 bases for V and 1 base for J; bases not matched to a gene: 4. CDR3 region: CASRYGTGNTEAFF. For the CDR3, the DNA is TGTGCCAGCAGGTACGGGACAGGGAACACTGAAGCTTTCTTT.

This clonotype showed up just a few times. V gene TRBV11-1 combines with J gene TRBJ2-1, with D possibly being TRBD1 (6 bases). The CDR3 totals 14 residues. V shed 8 bases and J shed 0 bases, with 11 bases lying between them. Looked up from germline, CDR1 is SGHAT and CDR2 is FQDESV (reference sequence). The CDR3 here is CASGGVSSYNEQFF. In DNA, the CDR3 is TGTGCCAGCGGGGGCGTGAGCTCCTACAATGAGCAGTTCTTC.

This clonotype came up a few times. The gene calls are TRBV2 and TRBJ1-5; perhaps TRBD1 as D (5 bases). V shed 6 bases and J shed 8 bases, with 17 bases lying between them. This CDR3 is built from 14 residues. CDR1 SNHLY and CDR2 FYNNEI come from the germline V gene. The CDR3 loop reads CASSGGETLKPQHF. CDR3 sequence (DNA): TGTGCCAGCAGCGGGGGGGAGACACTTAAGCCCCAGCATTTT.

The J gene is TRBJ2-7, the V gene TRBV30; D may be TRBD2 (6 bases). Per the germline V gene, CDR1 is GTSNPN and CDR2 is SVGIG (reference sequence). The CDR3 totals 16 residues. Trimming shortened V by 1 base and J by 2 bases, and 18 bases separated the two germline ends. CDR3 residues: CAWSGSMGGPPYEQYF. In DNA, the CDR3 is TGTGCCTGGAGTGGGTCTATGGGGGGTCCTCCCTACGAGCAGTACTTC.

The J gene is TRBJ2-2, the V gene TRBV27; TRBD1 agrees at 9 bases. Germline CDR1 is MNHEY and CDR2 is SMNVEV (reference sequence). The V segment lost 7 bases and the J segment 7 bases; nucleotides outside the gene matches: 16. The CDR3 has 17 amino acids. This chain's CDR3 is CASNLIGTGLDGGELFF. Here the CDR3 DNA reads TGTGCCAGCAATTTGATCGGGACAGGGTTGGATGGCGGGGAGCTGTTTTTT.

The chain joins TRBV6-5 to TRBJ1-2; no clear D gene. Trimming cost V 2 bases and J 8 bases, with 15 bases left between them. Germline V CDR1 and CDR2: MNHEY, SVGAGI. The CDR3 length is 14 residues. The DNA of the CDR3 is TGTGCCAGCAGTTACCGCAAGCCAGCGAACGGCTACACCTTC. This sequence encodes CASSYRKPANGYTF.

The CDR3 sequence: CSANGQGALNEQFF. The DNA of the CDR3 is TGCAGTGCTAACGGACAGGGGGCGCTCAATGAGCAGTTCTTC. The chain carries TRBV20-1 and TRBJ2-1, with 11 nucleotides matching TRBD1. V trimming: 4 bases; J trimming: 6 bases; junction bases outside the gene matches: 5. This CDR3 comprises 14 residues. From germline, CDR1 is DFQATT and CDR2 SNEGSKA (reference sequence).

This chain joins TRBV14 and TRBJ2-2; no firm D call. Trimming removed 4 bases from V and 2 bases from J, with 8 bases in between. This CDR3 comprises 14 residues. Looked up from germline, CDR1 is SGHDN and CDR2 is FVKESK. CDR3 protein: CASSLADNTGELFF. CDR3 nucleotide sequence: TGTGCCAGCAGCCTAGCCGACAACACCGGGGAGCTGTTTTTT.

This clonotype was recorded at least ten times. This chain uses TRBV19 with TRBJ2-1; D unclear. The CDR3 length is 13 residues. The V end lost 0 bases, the J end lost 6 bases, and 6 bases lay between the germline ends. CDR1 LNHDA and CDR2 SQIVND come from the germline V gene (reference sequence). The CDR3 loop is CASSIDGSNEQFF. In nucleotides, the CDR3 is TGTGCCAGTAGTATAGACGGCAGCAATGAGCAGTTCTTC.

This clonotype was picked up a small number of times. This chain uses TRBV7-8 with TRBJ2-2; D possibly corresponds to TRBD2 (5 bases). The V gene lost 5 bases and the J gene lost 6 bases, with 10 bases spanning the gap. Germline lookup yields CDR1 SGHVS and CDR2 FQNEAQ. The CDR3 extends over 13 amino acids. The CDR3 DNA reads as TGTGCCAGCAGCACCACTAGATCCGGGGAGCTGTTTTTT. It yields the protein CASSTTRSGELFF.